This T cell receptor (beta chain) emerged from a study of shared clonotypes between healthy human individuals. Study-level background: The donor pool was made up of a couple of women and three men aged 18 to 49. Per donor, three plates held CD4 naive cells, three held CD4 memory, two held CD8 naive and one held CD8 memory.

The authors distributed each subset's genomic DNA evenly over several immunoSEQ plates. Produced via immunoSEQ multiplex PCR; TCRdb's table is partial and in-frame only. The sample contains approximately 340,000 clones, roughly 70% of which appear only once. CDR3 length: 12 amino acids. Germline V gene lookup returns CDR1 SQVTM and CDR2 ANQGSEA. This clone was seen only once. Its antigen is still unknown. Study-wide points: Naive subsets typically showed greater estimated richness than memory subsets.

Input material: memory CD4+ T cells sorted from blood. Sample subset: CD45RA-negative fraction. The V gene is TRBV29-1, the J gene TRBJ1-1; TRBD1 is a possible D gene (5 bases). This clonotype was obtained from a man aged 25 to 40 in good health. For the CDR3, the DNA is TGCACCTCTTTGGGGGTGGACACTGAAGCTTTCTTT. Its protein is CTSLGVDTEAFF.